This TCR beta chain was sequenced during a study of low-dose radiotherapy and immunotherapy resistance in tumors (dated by TCRdb to 2021 to 2024). As for the study more broadly: Cohort 1 received 0.5 Gy per fraction every 2 weeks, with a prescribed total PTV dose of 6.5 Gy. In Cohort 2, 1 Gy per fraction was delivered every two weeks, for a total of 13 Gy over 26 weeks. Patients were given nivolumab as a 240 mg flat dose every two weeks and ipilimumab at 1 mg/kg every six weeks, with both drugs delivered intravenously. Cyclophosphamide 200 mg/m2 was given intravenously every two weeks, one day before each radiation and immunotherapy administration. Starting on cycle 1 day 1, patients took 300 mg of aspirin by mouth once daily for four cycles. The trial did not randomize participants into treatment groups. Eight patients were included in the translational analysis, namely three from the first dose cohort plus the first five from the second dose cohort.

The sample's time point, from its label and the paper: before trial treatment. Donors were enrolled in RACIN, a single-arm phase I dose-escalation trial in which nivolumab, ipilimumab, aspirin, low-dose cyclophosphamide and low-dose radiotherapy were combined. Patients were eligible if they had advanced solid tumors that were TIL-negative. The instrument given in TCRdb is Illumina HiSeq 2500. To make first-strand cDNA, Superscript III was used along with a set of TRAV- and TRBV-specific primers so that both the TCRalpha and TCRbeta chains were covered. TCRs were amplified with Phusion for roughly 20 PCR cycles using a constant-region primer together with the adapter attached to the V primers. The isolated mRNA was amplified using the MessageAmp II aRNA Amplification Kit, with in vitro transcription performed for approximately 16 hours at 37 degrees C. The Dynabeads mRNA DIRECT Purification Kit was used to isolate the mRNA for TCR sequencing. A second 25-cycle Phusion PCR added indexed Illumina adapters, and products were purified with AMPure XP beads. As for the authors' bioinformatics: Using custom Perl scripts, TCR sequences that encoded the same protein were pooled, out-of-frame sequences were dropped, and the abundance of each clonotype was calculated. TCR sequences supported by only a single read were excluded from analysis. Shannon entropy, Gini index, clonality, richness, and the frequency of TCRs shared between repertoires were included as repertoire metrics. The raw public data were reprocessed by TCRdb itself: fastp quality trimming at Q25, MiXCR clonotype calling, in-frame beta chains only. Entries are consolidated by CDR3 protein sequence, retaining the most common genes and DNA. TCRdb, rather than the study authors, made the V and J calls. For this sample the table gives tens of thousands of distinct CDR3 sequences, of which around 31% were detected only once. The ten most abundant clones make up around 10% of the sample.

Taken from cysteine to phenylalanine, the CDR3 has 16 residues. The only DNA kept is the CDR3, 48 bases in frame from the first base. The CDR1 and CDR2 encoded by the germline V gene are MDHEN and SYDVKM. A distance of 13 bases separates the germline ends of V and J, which lose 1 base and 0 bases respectively. As regards this clonotype: Its antigen is still unknown. No quality values exist for individual bases; no much larger clone is one base distant.

The V and J genes are TRBV28 and TRBJ2-7; the D segment may tentatively be TRBD1 or TRBD2, each giving 5 matched bases. Here the sequenced sample was PBMCs, taken before treatment. This receptor was taken from a female donor with ovarian cancer. The base sequence is TGTGCCAGCAGTTTATTGTCCGGTGGGGGCTCCTACGAGCAGTACTTC. This is translated as CASSLLSGGGSYEQYF.